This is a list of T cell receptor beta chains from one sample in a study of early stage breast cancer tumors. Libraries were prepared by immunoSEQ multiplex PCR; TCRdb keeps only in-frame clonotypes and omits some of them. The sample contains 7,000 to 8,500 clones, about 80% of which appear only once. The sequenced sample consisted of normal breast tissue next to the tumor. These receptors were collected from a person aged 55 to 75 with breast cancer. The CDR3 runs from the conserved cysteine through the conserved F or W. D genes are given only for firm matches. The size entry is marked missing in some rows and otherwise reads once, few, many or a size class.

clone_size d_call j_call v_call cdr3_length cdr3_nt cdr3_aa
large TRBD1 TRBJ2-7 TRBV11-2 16 TGTGCCAGCAGCTTTCCCGCCGGGACAGGGACCTACGAGCAGTACTTC CASSFPAGTGTYEQYF
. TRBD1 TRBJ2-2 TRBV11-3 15 TGTGCCAGCAGCTTAGCAGGGGGCATTACCGGGGAGCTGTTTTTT CASSLAGGITGELFF
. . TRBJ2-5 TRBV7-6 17 TGTGCCAGCAGCTTAGATGGTAGGGCAGGGGCCGAGGGGACCCAGTACTTC CASSLDGRAGAEGTQYF
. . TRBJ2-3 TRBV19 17 TGTGCCAGTAGTAGGGGTACAGGTGCGGTAAGCACAGATACGCAGTATTTT CASSRGTGAVSTDTQYF
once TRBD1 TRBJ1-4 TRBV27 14 TGTGCCAGCAGTTTATACAGGGGAGAAGAAAAACTGTTTTTT CASSLYRGEEKLFF
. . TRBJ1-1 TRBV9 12 TGTGCCAGCAGCGGGGGGGGTCAGCGGGCTTTCTTT CASSGGGQRAFF
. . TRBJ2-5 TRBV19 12 TGTGCCAGTAGACAGTCCGGGGAGACCCAGTACTTC CASRQSGETQYF
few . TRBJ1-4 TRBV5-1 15 TGCGCCAGCAGCCTGGGAGGACAGAAAAATGAAAAACTGTTTTTT CASSLGGQKNEKLFF
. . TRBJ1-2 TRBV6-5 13 TGTGCCAGCAGTAAGGGGGGATTCTATGGCTACACCTTC CASSKGGFYGYTF
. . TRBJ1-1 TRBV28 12 TGTGCCAGCAGTTTCCGGGTCTCTGAAGCTTTCTTT CASSFRVSEAFF
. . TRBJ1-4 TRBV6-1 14 TGTGCCAGCAGTGTAGCAGGTTGGGATGAAAAACTGTTTTTT CASSVAGWDEKLFF
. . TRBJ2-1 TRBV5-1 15 TGCGCCAGCAGCTTGGGACAGAGCTCCTACAATGAGCAGTTCTTC CASSLGQSSYNEQFF
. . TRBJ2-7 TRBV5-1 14 TGCGCCAGCAGCGTATGGGGGTTTAGGGACGAGCAGTACTTC CASSVWGFRDEQYF
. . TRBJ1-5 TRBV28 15 TGTGCCAGCATTGGGTCACGGGGTGGCAATCAGCCCCAGCATTTT CASIGSRGGNQPQHF
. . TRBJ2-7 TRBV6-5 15 TGTGCCAGCAGTTACGACGGGACAACTAGTTACGAGCAGTACTTC CASSYDGTTSYEQYF
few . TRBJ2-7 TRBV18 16 TGTGCCAGCTCACCATTAGCGGTTACGAGCTCCTACGAGCAGTACTTC CASSPLAVTSSYEQYF
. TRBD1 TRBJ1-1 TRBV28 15 TGTGCCAGCCGGGACAGGGGGCTGAGTAGGGCTGAAGCTTTCTTT CASRDRGLSRAEAFF
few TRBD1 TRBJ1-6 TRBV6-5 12 TGTGCCAGCGGACAGGGAGATTCACCCCTCCACTTT CASGQGDSPLHF
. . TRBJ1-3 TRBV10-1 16 TGCGCCAGCAGTGACGGGACCTACAACTCTGGAAACACCATATATTTT CASSDGTYNSGNTIYF
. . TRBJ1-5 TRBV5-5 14 TGTGCCAGCAGTCCCCGGGGGGCCGGTCAGCCCCAGCATTTT CASSPRGAGQPQHF
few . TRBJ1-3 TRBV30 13 TGTGCCTGGAGTGTAGGGCACGGAAACACCATATATTTT CAWSVGHGNTIYF
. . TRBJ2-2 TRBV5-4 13 TGTGCCAGCAGCCTGACAGCCATCGGGGAGCTGTTTTTT CASSLTAIGELFF
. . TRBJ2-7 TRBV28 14 TGTGCCAGCAGTTTAACGGGCAGGGCTATAGAAAAGTACTTC CASSLTGRAIEKYF
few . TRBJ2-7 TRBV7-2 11 TGTGCCAGCAGCTTAGTGAAGGAGCAGTACTTC CASSLVKEQYF
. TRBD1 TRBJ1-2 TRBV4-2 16 TGTGCCAGCAGCCCTTTCGGGGGGACAGCGAGCTATGGCTACACCTTC CASSPFGGTASYGYTF
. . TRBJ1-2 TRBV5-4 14 TGTGCCAGCAGCCCTCAGGGCAATAACTATGGCTACACCTTC CASSPQGNNYGYTF
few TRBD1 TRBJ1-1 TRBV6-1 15 TGTGCCAGCAGTGAACGGACAGGGCTGAACACTGAAGCTTTCTTT CASSERTGLNTEAFF
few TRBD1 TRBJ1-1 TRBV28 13 TGTGCCAGCAGCCGGGACAGGGTAACTGAAGCTTTCTTT CASSRDRVTEAFF
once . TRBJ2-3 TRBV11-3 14 TGTGCCAGCAGCTTAGATGGACCCACAGATACGCAGTATTTT CASSLDGPTDTQYF
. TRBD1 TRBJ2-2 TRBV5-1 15 TGCGCCAGCAGCCGGGACAGGGGCGACACCGGGGAGCTGTTTTTT CASSRDRGDTGELFF
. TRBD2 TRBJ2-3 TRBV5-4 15 TGTGCCAGCAGCTTGAAAATTTCGGGGGGAGATACGCAGTATTTT CASSLKISGGDTQYF
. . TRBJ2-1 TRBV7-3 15 TGTGCCAGCAGCTTACGGGGGCCAGGATACAATGAGCAGTTCTTC CASSLRGPGYNEQFF
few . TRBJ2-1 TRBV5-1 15 TGCGCCAGCAGCTTGTCGAACGCTCGTTACAATGAGCAGTTCTTC CASSLSNARYNEQFF
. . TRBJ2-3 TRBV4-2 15 TGTGCCAGCAGCCAAGAGTTAGCGCGAGGAGATACGCAGTATTTT CASSQELARGDTQYF
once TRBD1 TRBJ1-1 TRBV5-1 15 TGCGCCAGCAGCTTACAGGGGCGCGGGGGCACTGAAGCTTTCTTT CASSLQGRGGTEAFF
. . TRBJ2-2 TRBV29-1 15 TGTAGCGTTGAGGAGGGGGGCGCGAACACCGGGGAGCTGTTTTTT CSVEEGGANTGELFF
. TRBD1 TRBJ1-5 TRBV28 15 TGTGCCAGCAGTCCAACAGGGGCGCGAAATCAGCCCCAGCATTTT CASSPTGARNQPQHF
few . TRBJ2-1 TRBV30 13 TGTGCCTGGAGTAGGGGGAGCTACAATGAGCAGTTCTTC CAWSRGSYNEQFF
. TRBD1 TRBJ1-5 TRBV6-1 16 TGTGCCAGCAGTGAAGTCTTGGGACAGGTCTATCAGCCCCAGCATTTT CASSEVLGQVYQPQHF
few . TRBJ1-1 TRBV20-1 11 TGCAGTGTTAGTACGAACACTGAAGCTTTCTTT CSVSTNTEAFF
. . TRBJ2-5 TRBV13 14 TGTGCCAGCATCAAGTGGCAGCCCGGGGGGACCCAGTACTTC CASIKWQPGGTQYF
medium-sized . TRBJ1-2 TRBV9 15 TGTGCCAGCAGCATATCAGGGGAAAGGAGCTATGGCTACACCTTC CASSISGERSYGYTF
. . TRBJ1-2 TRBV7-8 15 TGTGCCAGCAGCTTAGTCAGGGAAGTATGGTATGGCTACACCTTC CASSLVREVWYGYTF
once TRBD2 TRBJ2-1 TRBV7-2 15 TGTGCCAGCAGCTCCACTAGCGGGAGCGGCAGTGAGCAGTTCTTC CASSSTSGSGSEQFF
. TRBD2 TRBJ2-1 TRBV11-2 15 TGTGCCAGCAGCCAAAGCGGGAGTCCCTACAATGAGCAGTTCTTC CASSQSGSPYNEQFF
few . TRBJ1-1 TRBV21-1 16 TGTGCCAGCAGCAAAGTCGTTAGGACAGAGAACACTGAAGCTTTCTTT CASSKVVRTENTEAFF
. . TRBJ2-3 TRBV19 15 TGTGCCAGTAGGCTTGGCCAGGGACCTACAGATACGCAGTATTTT CASRLGQGPTDTQYF
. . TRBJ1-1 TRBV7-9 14 TGTGCCAGCAGCTTAAGGGGCTTAAACACTGAAGCTTTCTTT CASSLRGLNTEAFF
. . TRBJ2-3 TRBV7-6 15 TGTGCCAGCAGCTTAAGGCGGAGCAGCACAGATACGCAGTATTTT CASSLRRSSTDTQYF
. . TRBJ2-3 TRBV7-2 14 TGTGCCAGCAGCTTAGCCGCTATCACAGATACGCAGTATTTT CASSLAAITDTQYF
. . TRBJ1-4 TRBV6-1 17 TGTGCCAGCAGTGAATCTTTGGGGACTCGAGCTAATGAAAAACTGTTTTTT CASSESLGTRANEKLFF
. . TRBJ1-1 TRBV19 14 TGTGCCAGTAAACATAACGGGCTTCGGACTGAAGCTTTCTTT CASKHNGLRTEAFF
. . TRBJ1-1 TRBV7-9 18 TGTGCCAGCAGCTTAGTTTGGCAGGAGCACCTATGGAACACTGAAGCTTTCTTT CASSLVWQEHLWNTEAFF
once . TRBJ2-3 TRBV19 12 TGTGCCAGTAGTATAGATCGACATACGCAGTATTTT CASSIDRHTQYF
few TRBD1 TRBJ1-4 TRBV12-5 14 TGTGCTAGTGGTTCGACAGGGGAGGACGAAAAACTGTTTTTT CASGSTGEDEKLFF
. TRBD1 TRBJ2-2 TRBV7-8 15 TGTGCCAGCAGCCGCCGGGACAGGTCTACCGGGGAGCTGTTTTTT CASSRRDRSTGELFF
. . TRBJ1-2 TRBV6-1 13 TGTGCCAGCAGTCCCGACATTTCTGGTGGCTACACCTTC CASSPDISGGYTF
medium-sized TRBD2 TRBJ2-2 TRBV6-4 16 TGTGCCAGCAGTGACGGGACTAGCGGGGCCACCGGGGAGCTGTTTTTT CASSDGTSGATGELFF
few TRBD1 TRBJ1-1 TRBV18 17 TGTGCCAGCTCATCTTTGACAGGGGCCGCCCCGAACACTGAAGCTTTCTTT CASSSLTGAAPNTEAFF
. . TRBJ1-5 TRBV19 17 TGTGCCAGTAGTCCAAGCCCCCACAGAACCCAAAAGCAGCCCCAGCATTTT CASSPSPHRTQKQPQHF